Following are 25 T cell receptor beta chains from one sample sequenced in a study of Graves' ophthalmopathy and Graves' hyperthyroidism. Transcripts of RNA were the source for amplifying TCR beta CDR3 regions. First-round RT-PCR relied on HTBI primers, and a second-round multiplex PCR came next. In TCRdb, the multiplex PCR reads were re-called with MiXCR into one record per CDR3 protein. The sample carries roughly 420,000 distinct CDR3 sequences, roughly 20% recorded once. Material for sequencing was peripheral blood. The receptor source for this set is a woman aged 18-29 years with stable Graves' hyperthyroidism.

CDR3 coding DNA: TGTGCCAGTAGTATAGATGGGACTAGCTACTACGAGCAGTACTTC. This codes for CASSIDGTSYYEQYF. The chain is built from TRBV19 and TRBJ2-7, with 9 positions matching TRBD2. CDR1 LNHDA and CDR2 SQIVND come from the germline V gene (reference sequence). J was trimmed by 3 bases and V by 0 bases; bases with no gene match: 3. CDR3 length: 15 amino acids.

The table lists this clonotype with many counts. This sequence joins TRBV28 and TRBJ1-2; 10 nucleotides match TRBD1. V dropped 2 bases and J dropped 0; count of bases not matched to a gene: 9. Per the germline V gene, CDR1 is MDHEN and CDR2 is SYDVKM. The CDR3 is 18 amino acids. Written as DNA, the CDR3 is TGTGCCAGCAGTTTACTTCGGGACAGGGGAAAAGCTAACTATGGCTACACCTTC. Translation gives CASSLLRDRGKANYGYTF.

This clonotype showed up just a few times. The genes are TRBV28 and TRBJ2-7; D possibly corresponds to TRBD1 (5 bases). The length of the CDR3 is 11 residues. Germline values: CDR1 MDHEN, CDR2 SYDVKM. V lost 2 bases, J lost 9 bases, and 8 bases lay in between. The CDR3 region is CASSLQGLQYF. The CDR3 bases are TGTGCCAGCAGTTTACAGGGTTTGCAGTACTTC.

The gene calls are TRBV6-1 and TRBJ1-2; D is uncertain. The V end lost 5 bases, the J end lost 3 bases, and 10 bases lay between the germline ends. This CDR3 has 13 amino acids. Germline V gene lookup returns CDR1 MNHNS and CDR2 SASEGT. The CDR3 coding sequence is TGTGCCAGCAGTCCCGGCCTCGACTATGGCTACACCTTC. Its protein product is CASSPGLDYGYTF.

The chain employs TRBV12-3 or TRBV12-4 and TRBJ1-1, with TRBD1 matching 7 bases. J was trimmed by 0 bases and V by 5 bases; bases with no gene match: 12. The CDR3 loop spans 17 amino acids. The CDR3 spells CASSPLRTGPVNTEAFF. The DNA of the CDR3 is TGTGCCAGCAGTCCGTTAAGGACAGGACCTGTGAACACTGAAGCTTTCTTT.

This clonotype was observed many times. The genes are TRBV12-3 or TRBV12-4 and TRBJ1-1; no firm D call. The CDR3 contains 17 residues. Trimming pared 3 bases from V and 1 base from J, leaving 18 bases between. The DNA for the CDR3 is TGTGCCAGCAGTTTTGGTGTTTGGCAGCCAGAGAACACTGAAGCTTTCTTT. Amino acids: CASSFGVWQPENTEAFF.

This rearrangement joins TRBV4-1 to TRBJ2-5; D gene ambiguous. Germline CDR1 and CDR2: MGHRA and YSYEKL. This CDR3 is 13 amino acids long. V was clipped by 1 base and J by 5 bases, with 8 bases between them. CDR3 amino acids: CASSQVTRETQYF. CDR3 sequence (DNA): TGCGCCAGCAGCCAAGTGACACGTGAGACCCAGTACTTC.

The V call is TRBV24-1, the J call TRBJ1-1; D is ambiguous. The germline V gene has CDR1 KGHDR and CDR2 SFDVKD. The V and J ends lost 7 bases and 1 base respectively, with 9 bases between them. This CDR3 has 13 residues. This CDR3 reads CATSLQTNTEAFF. In DNA form, the CDR3 reads TGTGCCACCAGCCTACAGACGAACACTGAAGCTTTCTTT.

In its sample, this clonotype was seen many times. The chain uses TRBV11-1 and TRBJ2-5; D possibly uses TRBD1 or TRBD2 (5 bases each). V lost 3 bases and J lost 3, with 20 bases in between. The CDR3 runs 17 residues. CDR1 and CDR2 from the germline V gene are SGHAT and FQDESV (reference sequence). In DNA form, the CDR3 reads TGTGCCAGCAGCTTCCCTCCGGGACGGATGTGGGAAGAGACCCAGTACTTC. Translated, it gives CASSFPPGRMWEETQYF. The complete variable domain, with remaining parts taken from reference TRBV11-1 and TRBJ2-5, reads EAEVAQSPRYKITEKSQAVAFWCDPISGHATLYWYRQILGQGPELLVQFQDESVVDDSQLPKDRFSAERLKGVDSTLKIQPAELGDSAMYLCASSFPPGRMWEETQYFGPGTRLLVL.

This clonotype was counted ten times or more. The chain recombines TRBV25-1 with TRBJ2-5; D possibly matches TRBD1 or TRBD2 (5 bases each). CDR1 is MGHDK, CDR2 SYGVNS, per germline. This CDR3 is built from 14 residues. The V gene lost 7 bases and the J gene lost 5 bases, with 17 bases spanning the gap. CDR3 loop: CASTQRGGRETQYF. Written as DNA, the CDR3 is TGTGCCAGCACCCAGAGGGGTGGTCGGGAGACCCAGTACTTC.

This clonotype was detected ten times or more. J is TRBJ1-3 and V is TRBV28; no clear D. Trimming took off 2 bases at V and 0 bases at J, with 5 bases between the two ends. Germline V gene data show CDR1 as MDHEN and CDR2 as SYDVKM. This CDR3 has 14 amino acids. For the CDR3, the DNA is TGTGCCAGCAGTTTAGGTTCCTCTGGAAACACCATATATTTT. Translated, it gives CASSLGSSGNTIYF.

In this sample, this clonotype turned up a few times. The genes are TRBV4-1 and TRBJ1-3, with D hard to call. V was trimmed by 0 bases and J by 0 bases, leaving 9 bases between them. Germline assignment: CDR1 MGHRA and CDR2 YSYEKL. The CDR3 runs 16 residues. CDR3 region: CASSQESRPSGNTIYF. The CDR3 DNA is TGCGCCAGCAGCCAAGAAAGTAGGCCCTCTGGAAACACCATATATTTT.

This clonotype was detected ten times or more. V and J are TRBV12-3 or TRBV12-4 and TRBJ2-5; D is uncertain. The CDR3 totals 12 residues. Trimming took off 3 bases at V and 3 bases at J, with 5 bases between the two ends. The DNA of the CDR3 is TGTGCCAGCAGTTTTGGGGAAGAGACCCAGTACTTC. This sequence encodes CASSFGEETQYF.

In its sample, this clonotype was seen many times. The chain has TRBV5-6 and TRBJ2-7; maybe TRBD1 (6 bases). The germline V gene has CDR1 SGHDT and CDR2 YYEEEE. There are 15 residues in the CDR3. V was pared by 4 bases and J by 1 base, with 15 bases between. DNA of the CDR3: TGTGCCAGCAGCCCGGATCCCGGGACATCCTACGAGCAGTACTTC. As protein: CASSPDPGTSYEQYF.

This clonotype has ten or more counts. V and J are TRBV11-1 and TRBJ1-3; tentative D call: TRBD1 (5 bases). The CDR3 is made up of 16 amino acids. Germline loops: CDR1 SGHAT, CDR2 FQDESV (reference sequence). V was clipped by 2 bases and J by 2 bases, with 13 bases between them. CDR3 nucleotide sequence: TGTGCCAGCAGCTTATCTACCGGGGGAGCTGGAAACACCATATATTTT. As protein: CASSLSTGGAGNTIYF.

This clonotype was counted between two and nine times. The rearrangement links TRBV7-2 to TRBJ1-3; D is unclear. The CDR3 contains 13 residues. CDR1 and CDR2 (germline): SGHTA, FQGNSA. Trimming took 5 bases from V and 4 from J, leaving 9 bases between them. DNA of the CDR3: TGTGCCAGCAGCACTAGCCGGGGAAACACCATATATTTT. This encodes CASSTSRGNTIYF.

The genes are TRBV18 and TRBJ2-3; 7 bases are a match to TRBD1. Germline V gene data show CDR1 as KGHSH and CDR2 as LQKENI. V shed 5 bases, J shed 0 bases, and the junction held 5 bases outside the gene matches. This CDR3 region has 15 residues. CDR3 coding DNA: TGTGCCAGCTCAGAAGGGACAGCTAGCACAGATACGCAGTATTTT. It translates to CASSEGTASTDTQYF.

This clonotype was counted at least ten times. In DNA form, the CDR3 reads TGTGCCAGCAGTCCACTGCATTTTGGACAGGGATTATTTGGGGCCAACGTCCTGACTTTC. It translates to CASSPLHFGQGLFGANVLTF. The rearrangement uses TRBV6-5 and TRBJ2-6; TRBD1 aligns across 8 bases. The CDR3 runs 20 residues. Trimming at V came to 5 bases and at J to 3 bases, leaving 18 bases not matched to a gene. The germline CDR1 and CDR2 sequences are MNHEY and SVGAGI.

This clonotype was seen at least ten times. This sequence joins TRBV13 and TRBJ1-3; D is possibly TRBD1 (6 bases). The CDR3 is made up of 15 amino acids. The V and J ends lost 2 bases and 0 bases respectively, with 8 bases between them. Germline CDR1 PRHDT, CDR2 FYEKMQ (reference sequence). This CDR3 is CASSLKGGSGNTIYF. The CDR3, as DNA: TGTGCCAGCAGCTTAAAGGGGGGCTCTGGAAACACCATATATTTT.

This clonotype was detected many times. The rearrangement links TRBV12-3 or TRBV12-4 to TRBJ1-2; D may be TRBD1 (6 bases). Trimming pared 6 bases from V and 6 bases from J, leaving 17 bases between. The CDR3 is 14 amino acids. CDR3 coding DNA: TGTGCCAGCAGCCTACAGGGTAGTGCGGATGGCTACACCTTC. Its protein is CASSLQGSADGYTF.

This clonotype was seen repeatedly, ten times or more. J is TRBJ2-7 and V is TRBV12-3 or TRBV12-4, with D perhaps matching TRBD2 (6 bases). V shed 5 bases and J shed 1 base, with 15 bases lying between them. The CDR3 runs 15 residues. The DNA for the CDR3 is TGTGCCAGCAGTATCAACCGGGACTCATCCTACGAGCAGTACTTC. It codes for CASSINRDSSYEQYF.

The sample holds a few counts of this clonotype. The CDR3: CASSLRLAGIQREQYF. CDR3 nucleotide sequence: TGTGCCAGCAGTCTCCGACTAGCGGGAATCCAAAGGGAGCAGTACTTC. The chain has TRBV27 and TRBJ2-7, with TRBD2 identical over 11 bases. The trim removed 5 bases at V and 7 bases at J, leaving 13 bases unmatched. CDR1 is MNHEY, CDR2 SMNVEV, per germline (reference sequence). This CDR3 spans 16 amino acids.

There are a few counts of this clonotype. The genes are TRBV30 and TRBJ2-2; D is tentatively TRBD1 or TRBD2 (6 bases each). The germline V and J ends were trimmed by 4 bases and 6 bases, with 15 bases remaining between them. Germline V gene data show CDR1 as GTSNPN and CDR2 as SVGIG (reference sequence). CDR3 length equals 14 residues. The CDR3 coding sequence is TGTGCCTGGAACGGAGGGGGAGAAGCCGGGGAGCTGTTTTTT. It translates to CAWNGGGEAGELFF.

This chain joins TRBV11-2 and TRBJ2-7, with 9 bases aligning to TRBD2. CDR1 and CDR2 (germline): SGHAT, FQNNGV. V lost 0 bases to trimming and J lost 4 bases; unmatched junction nucleotides: 7. The CDR3 contains 16 residues. The DNA for the CDR3 is TGTGCCAGCAGCTTAGAGTTCAGCGGGAGGCGGTACGAGCAGTACTTC. Translating gives CASSLEFSGRRYEQYF. Using reference TRBV11-2 and TRBJ2-7 for the parts outside the CDR3, the full variable domain is EAGVAQSPRYKIIEKRQSVAFWCNPISGHATLYWYQQILGQGPKLLIQFQNNGVVDDSQLPKDRFSAERLKGVDSTLKIQPAKLEDSAVYLCASSLEFSGRRYEQYFGPGTRLTVT.

This clonotype has a count of ten or more. V gene TRBV7-6 combines with J gene TRBJ2-2, with D possibly matching TRBD2 (5 bases). The germline V gene has CDR1 SGHVS and CDR2 FNYEAQ. CDR3 size: 13 residues. V lost 6 bases and J lost 6, with 11 bases in between. CDR3 sequence reads: CASSIREPGELFF. The CDR3 region has the DNA TGTGCCAGCAGTATTAGGGAGCCCGGGGAGCTGTTTTTT.